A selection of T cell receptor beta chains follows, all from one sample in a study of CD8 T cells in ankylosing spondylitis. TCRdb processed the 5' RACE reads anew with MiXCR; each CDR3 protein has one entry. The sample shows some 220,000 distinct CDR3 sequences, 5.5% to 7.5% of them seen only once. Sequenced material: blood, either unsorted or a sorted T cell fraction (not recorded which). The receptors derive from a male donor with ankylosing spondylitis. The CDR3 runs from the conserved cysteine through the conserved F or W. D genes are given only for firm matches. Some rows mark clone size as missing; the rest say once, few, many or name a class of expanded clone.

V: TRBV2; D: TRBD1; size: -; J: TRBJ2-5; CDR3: CASDDRVQTQYF; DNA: TGTGCCAGCGATGACAGGGTACAGACCCAGTACTTC
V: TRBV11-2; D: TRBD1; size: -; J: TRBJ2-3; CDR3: CASSPRTGAPTDTQYF; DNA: TGTGCCAGCAGCCCACGGACAGGGGCCCCCACAGATACGCAGTATTTT
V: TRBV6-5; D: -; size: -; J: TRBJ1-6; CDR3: CASSYSGQHSPLHF; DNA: TGTGCCAGCAGTTACTCGGGACAACATTCACCCCTCCACTTT
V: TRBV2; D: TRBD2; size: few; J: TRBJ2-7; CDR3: CASTNLAGGTYEQYF; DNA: TGTGCCAGCACTAACCTAGCGGGAGGAACCTACGAGCAGTACTTC
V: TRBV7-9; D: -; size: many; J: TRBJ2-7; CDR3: CASSLALGYEQYF; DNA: TGTGCCAGCAGCTTAGCGCTGGGGTACGAGCAGTACTTC
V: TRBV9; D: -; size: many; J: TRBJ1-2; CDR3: CASSVAPQGGGYGYTF; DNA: TGTGCCAGCAGCGTAGCCCCCCAGGGTGGGGGATATGGCTACACCTTC
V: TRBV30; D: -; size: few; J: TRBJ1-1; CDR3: CAWGRNTEAFF; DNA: TGTGCCTGGGGACGGAACACTGAAGCTTTCTTT
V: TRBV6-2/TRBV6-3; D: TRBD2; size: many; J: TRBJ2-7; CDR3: CASNLIGLAGVNYEQYF; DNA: TGTGCCAGCAACTTAATCGGACTAGCGGGAGTTAACTACGAGCAGTACTTC
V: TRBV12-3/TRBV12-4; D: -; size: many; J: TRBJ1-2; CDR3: CASSLGSSYGYTF; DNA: TGTGCCAGCAGTTTGGGGAGTTCCTATGGCTACACCTTC
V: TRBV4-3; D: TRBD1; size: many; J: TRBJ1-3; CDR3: CASSQEDRQSGNTIYF; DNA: TGCGCCAGCAGCCAAGAGGACAGGCAATCAGGAAACACCATATATTTT
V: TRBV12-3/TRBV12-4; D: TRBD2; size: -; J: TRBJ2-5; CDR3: CASRTGTSRTETQYF; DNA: TGTGCCAGCAGGACCGGGACTAGTCGTACGGAGACCCAGTACTTC